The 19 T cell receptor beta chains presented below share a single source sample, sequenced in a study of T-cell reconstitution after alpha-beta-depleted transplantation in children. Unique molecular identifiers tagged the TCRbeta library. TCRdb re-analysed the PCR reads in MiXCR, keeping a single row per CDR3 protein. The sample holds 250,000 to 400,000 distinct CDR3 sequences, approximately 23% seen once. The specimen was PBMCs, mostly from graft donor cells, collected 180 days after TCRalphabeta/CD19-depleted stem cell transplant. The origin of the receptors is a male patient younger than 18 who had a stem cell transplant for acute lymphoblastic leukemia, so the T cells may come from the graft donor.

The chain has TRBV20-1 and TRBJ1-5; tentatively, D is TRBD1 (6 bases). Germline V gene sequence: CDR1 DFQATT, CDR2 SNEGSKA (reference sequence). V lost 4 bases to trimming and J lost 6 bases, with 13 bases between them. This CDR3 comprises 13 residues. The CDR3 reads CSATGGLGQPQHF. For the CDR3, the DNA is TGCAGTGCTACCGGGGGGCTGGGTCAGCCCCAGCATTTT.

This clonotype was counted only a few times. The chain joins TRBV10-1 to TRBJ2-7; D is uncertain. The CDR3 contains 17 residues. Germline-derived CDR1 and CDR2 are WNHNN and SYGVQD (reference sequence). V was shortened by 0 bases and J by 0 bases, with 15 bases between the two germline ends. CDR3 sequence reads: CASSESGWRSLSYEQYF. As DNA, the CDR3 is TGCGCCAGCAGTGAGTCGGGGTGGCGGAGCCTCTCCTACGAGCAGTACTTC.

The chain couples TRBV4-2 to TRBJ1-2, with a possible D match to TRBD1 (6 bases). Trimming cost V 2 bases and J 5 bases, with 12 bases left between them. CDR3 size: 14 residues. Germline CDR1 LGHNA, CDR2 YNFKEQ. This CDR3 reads CASSQQGREYGYTF. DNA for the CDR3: TGTGCCAGCAGCCAACAGGGGCGAGAATATGGCTACACCTTC.

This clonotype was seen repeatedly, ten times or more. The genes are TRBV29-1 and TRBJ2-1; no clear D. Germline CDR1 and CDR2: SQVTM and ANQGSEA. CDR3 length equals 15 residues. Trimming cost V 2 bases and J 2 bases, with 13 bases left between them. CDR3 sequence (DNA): TGCAGCGTTGAAATGTCAGAGCGTCCCTACAATGAGCAGTTCTTC. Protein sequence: CSVEMSERPYNEQFF.

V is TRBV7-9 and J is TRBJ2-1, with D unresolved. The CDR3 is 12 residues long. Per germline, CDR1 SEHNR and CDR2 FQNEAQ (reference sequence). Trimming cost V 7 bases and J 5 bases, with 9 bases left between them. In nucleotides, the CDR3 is TGTGCCAGCATTTCCCGGGACAATGAGCAGTTCTTC. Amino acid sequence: CASISRDNEQFF.

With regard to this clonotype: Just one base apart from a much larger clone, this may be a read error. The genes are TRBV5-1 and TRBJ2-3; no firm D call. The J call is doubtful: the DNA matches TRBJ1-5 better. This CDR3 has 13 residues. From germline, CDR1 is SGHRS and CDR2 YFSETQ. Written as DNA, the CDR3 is TGCGCCAGCAGCTCCTCGGGGTCACATACGCAGCATTTT. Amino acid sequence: CASSSSGSHTQHF.

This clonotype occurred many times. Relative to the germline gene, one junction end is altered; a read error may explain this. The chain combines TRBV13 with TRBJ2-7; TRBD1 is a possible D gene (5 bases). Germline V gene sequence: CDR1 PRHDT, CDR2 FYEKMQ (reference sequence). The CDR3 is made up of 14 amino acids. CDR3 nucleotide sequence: TGTGCCAGCAGCTTAGCAGGGCCCTCCGACGAGCAGTACTTC. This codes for CASSLAGPSDEQYF.

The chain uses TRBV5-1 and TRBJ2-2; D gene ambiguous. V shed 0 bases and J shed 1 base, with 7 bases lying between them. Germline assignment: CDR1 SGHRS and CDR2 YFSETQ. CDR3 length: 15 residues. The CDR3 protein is CASSLVMVNTGELFF. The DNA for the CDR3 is TGCGCCAGCAGCTTGGTAATGGTGAACACCGGGGAGCTGTTTTTT. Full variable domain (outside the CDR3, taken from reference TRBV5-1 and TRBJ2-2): KAGVTQTPRYLIKTRGQQVTLSCSPISGHRSVSWYQQTPGQGLQFLFEYFSETQRNKGNFPGRFSGRQFSNSRSEMNVSTLELGDSALYLCASSLVMVNTGELFFGEGSRLTVL.

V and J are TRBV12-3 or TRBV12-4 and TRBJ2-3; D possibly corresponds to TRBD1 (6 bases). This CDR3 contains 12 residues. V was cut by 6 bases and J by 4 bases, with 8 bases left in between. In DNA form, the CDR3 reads TGTGCCAGCAGACAGGGAGCAGATACGCAGTATTTT. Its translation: CASRQGADTQYF.

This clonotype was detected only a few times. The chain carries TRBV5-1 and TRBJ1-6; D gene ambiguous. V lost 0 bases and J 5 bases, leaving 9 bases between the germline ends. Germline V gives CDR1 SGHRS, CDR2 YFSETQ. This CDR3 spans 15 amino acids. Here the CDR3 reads CASSLGVIDNSPLHF. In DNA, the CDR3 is TGCGCCAGCAGCTTGGGAGTTATAGATAATTCACCCCTCCACTTT. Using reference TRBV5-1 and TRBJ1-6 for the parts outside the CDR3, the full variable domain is KAGVTQTPRYLIKTRGQQVTLSCSPISGHRSVSWYQQTPGQGLQFLFEYFSETQRNKGNFPGRFSGRQFSNSRSEMNVSTLELGDSALYLCASSLGVIDNSPLHFGNGTRLTVT.

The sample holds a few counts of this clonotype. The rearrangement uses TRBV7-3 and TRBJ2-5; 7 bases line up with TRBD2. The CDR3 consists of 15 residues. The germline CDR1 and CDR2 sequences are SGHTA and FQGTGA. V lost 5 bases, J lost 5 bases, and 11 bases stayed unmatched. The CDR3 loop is CASSPSGEPWETQYF. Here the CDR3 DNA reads TGTGCCAGCAGCCCTAGCGGAGAGCCCTGGGAGACCCAGTACTTC.

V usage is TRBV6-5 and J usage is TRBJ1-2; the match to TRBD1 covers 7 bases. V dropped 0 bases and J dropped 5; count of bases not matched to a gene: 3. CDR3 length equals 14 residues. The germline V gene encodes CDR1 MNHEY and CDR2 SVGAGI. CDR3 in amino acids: CASSYSDRTYGYTF. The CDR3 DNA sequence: TGTGCCAGCAGTTACTCGGACAGGACTTATGGCTACACCTTC.

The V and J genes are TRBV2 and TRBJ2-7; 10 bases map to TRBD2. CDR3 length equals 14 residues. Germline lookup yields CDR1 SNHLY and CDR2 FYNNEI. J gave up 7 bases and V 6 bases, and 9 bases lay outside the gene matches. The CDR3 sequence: CASRSGTSVLEQYF. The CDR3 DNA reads TGTGCCAGCAGATCCGGGACTAGCGTACTAGAGCAGTACTTC.

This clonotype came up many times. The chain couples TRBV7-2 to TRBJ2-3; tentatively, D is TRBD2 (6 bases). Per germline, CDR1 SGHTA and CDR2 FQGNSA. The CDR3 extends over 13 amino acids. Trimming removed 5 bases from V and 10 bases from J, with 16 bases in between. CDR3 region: CASSPRLDTPQYF. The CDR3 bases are TGTGCCAGCAGCCCACGACTAGACACTCCGCAGTATTTT.

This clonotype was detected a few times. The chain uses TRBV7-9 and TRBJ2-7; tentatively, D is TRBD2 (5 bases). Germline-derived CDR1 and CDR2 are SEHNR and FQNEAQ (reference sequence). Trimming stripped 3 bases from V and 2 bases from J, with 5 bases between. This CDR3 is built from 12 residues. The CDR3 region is CASSFGAYEQYF. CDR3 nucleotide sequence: TGTGCCAGCAGCTTCGGGGCCTACGAGCAGTACTTC.

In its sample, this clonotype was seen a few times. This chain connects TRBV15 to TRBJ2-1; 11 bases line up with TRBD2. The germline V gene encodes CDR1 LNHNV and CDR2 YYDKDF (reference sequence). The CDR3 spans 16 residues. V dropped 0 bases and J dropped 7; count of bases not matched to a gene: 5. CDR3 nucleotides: TGTGCCACCAGCAGAGAACCTGCTAGCGGGGGGAATGAGCAGTTCTTC. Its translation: CATSREPASGGNEQFF.

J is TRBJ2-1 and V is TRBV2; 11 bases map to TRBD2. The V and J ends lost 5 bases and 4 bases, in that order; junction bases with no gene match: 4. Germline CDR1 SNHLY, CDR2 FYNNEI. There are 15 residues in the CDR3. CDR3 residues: CASSTGLAVYNEQFF. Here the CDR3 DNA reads TGTGCCAGCAGTACGGGACTAGCGGTTTACAATGAGCAGTTCTTC.

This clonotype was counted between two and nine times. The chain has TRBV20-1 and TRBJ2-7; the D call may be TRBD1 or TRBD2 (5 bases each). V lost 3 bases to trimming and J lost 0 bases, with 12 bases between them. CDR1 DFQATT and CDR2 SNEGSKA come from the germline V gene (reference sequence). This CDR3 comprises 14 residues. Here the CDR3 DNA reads TGCAGTGCTAGTACGAGGGGTAGCTCCTACGAGCAGTACTTC. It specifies CSASTRGSSYEQYF.

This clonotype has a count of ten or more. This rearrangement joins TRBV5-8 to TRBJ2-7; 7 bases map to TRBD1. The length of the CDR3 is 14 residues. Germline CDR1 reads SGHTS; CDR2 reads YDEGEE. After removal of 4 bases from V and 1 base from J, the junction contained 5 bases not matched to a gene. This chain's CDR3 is CASSPRTGSYEQYF. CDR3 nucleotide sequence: TGTGCCAGCAGCCCTCGGACAGGATCCTACGAGCAGTACTTC.